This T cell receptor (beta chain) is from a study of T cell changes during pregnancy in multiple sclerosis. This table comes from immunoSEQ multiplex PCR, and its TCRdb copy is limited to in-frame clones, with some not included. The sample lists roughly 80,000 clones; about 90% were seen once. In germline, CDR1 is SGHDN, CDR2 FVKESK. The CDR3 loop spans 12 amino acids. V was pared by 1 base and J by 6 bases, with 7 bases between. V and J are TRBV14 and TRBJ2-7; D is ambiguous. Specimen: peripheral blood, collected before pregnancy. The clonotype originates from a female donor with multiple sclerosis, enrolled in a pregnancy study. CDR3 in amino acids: CASSQVSFEQYF. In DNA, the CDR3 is TGTGCCAGCAGCCAAGTTTCGTTCGAGCAGTACTTC.